This paragraph reports one T cell receptor (beta chain). This entry comes from a study of blood T cell repertoires in COVID-19. Turning to the study itself: COVID-19 samples from acute and convalescent phases originated in the United States, Italy and Spain. Sources were T cells, B-cell-depleted T cells, or PBMCs; the material itself was cDNA or gDNA.

In the original workflow: Estimation of nucleated cell counts relied on the amplification of reference gene primers. Libraries were prepared by immunoSEQ multiplex PCR; TCRdb keeps only in-frame clonotypes and omits some of them. The V and J calls and clone size were taken over from that table, and D and trimming were inferred from the DNA. In the table there are 250,000 to 350,000 clones, 70% to 90% of which are singletons. Germline CDR1 reads MDHEN; CDR2 reads SYDVKM. V lost 6 bases, J lost 3 bases, and 18 bases lay in between. This CDR3 contains 15 residues. Patients in Seattle were enrolled during active infection, then followed longitudinally.

The sequence was collected from a woman in her forties or fifties with COVID-19, enrolled during active disease. The chain recombines TRBV28 with TRBJ2-7; D might be TRBD2 (6 bases). The sequenced sample consisted of peripheral blood. CDR3 DNA: TGTGCCAGCAGCTCGTCCCGGAGGGGAGTCTACGAGCAGTACTTC. Its translation is CASSSSRRGVYEQYF. Full variable domain (missing parts from reference TRBV28 and TRBJ2-7): DVKVTQSSRYLVKRTGEKVFLECVQDMDHENMFWYRQDPGLGLRLIYFSYDVKMKEKGDIPEGYSVSREKKERFSLILESASTNQTSMYLCASSSSRRGVYEQYFGPGTRLTVT.